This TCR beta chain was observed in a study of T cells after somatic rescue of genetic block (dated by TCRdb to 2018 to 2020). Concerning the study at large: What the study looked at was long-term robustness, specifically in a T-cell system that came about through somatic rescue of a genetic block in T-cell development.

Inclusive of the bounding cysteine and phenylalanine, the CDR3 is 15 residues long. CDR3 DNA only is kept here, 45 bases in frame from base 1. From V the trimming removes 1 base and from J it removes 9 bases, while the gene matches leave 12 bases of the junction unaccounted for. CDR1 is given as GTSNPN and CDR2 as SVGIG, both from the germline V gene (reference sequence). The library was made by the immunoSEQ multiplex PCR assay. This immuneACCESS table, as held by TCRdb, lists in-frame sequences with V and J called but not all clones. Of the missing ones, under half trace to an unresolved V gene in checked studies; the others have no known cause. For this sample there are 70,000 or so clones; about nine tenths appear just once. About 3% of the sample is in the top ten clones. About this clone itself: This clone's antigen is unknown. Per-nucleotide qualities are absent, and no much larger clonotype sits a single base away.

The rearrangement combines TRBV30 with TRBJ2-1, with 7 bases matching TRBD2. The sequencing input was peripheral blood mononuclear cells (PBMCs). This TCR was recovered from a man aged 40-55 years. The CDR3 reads CAWSAGAGLHGEQFF. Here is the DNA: TGTGCCTGGAGTGCGGGAGCGGGGCTGCATGGTGAGCAGTTCTTC.